Below, 6 T cell receptor beta chains from the same sample are listed, as sequenced in a study of molecular identifiers for immune sequencing clone quantification. TCRdb re-called the PCR reads through MiXCR, storing one row per CDR3 protein. The sample has 50,000 to 75,000 distinct CDR3 sequences, about 20% seen once. The sample was naive CD8+ T cells from blood, with Jurkat cell RNA spiked in. Subset noted: FACS-sorted CD8+CD4-CCR7+CD45RA+ naive T cells. These receptors originate from a human donor in good health. Some libraries in this study had Jurkat cell RNA spiked in.

As for this clonotype: A much larger clone differs by one base, so this may be a read error. This rearrangement joins TRBV6-5 to TRBJ1-4, with D possibly TRBD1 on 5 matching bases. Germline V gene data show CDR1 as MNHEY and CDR2 as SVGAGI. The CDR3 consists of 13 residues. CDR3 residues: CASQGAGHEKLVF. In DNA form, the CDR3 reads TGTGCCAGCCAAGGGGCTGGTCATGAAAAACTGGTTTTT.

V is TRBV11-2 and J is TRBJ2-7; D is unresolved. Trimming stripped 5 bases from V and 1 base from J, with 18 bases between. The CDR3 covers 16 residues. Germline V lookup: CDR1 SGHAT, CDR2 FQNNGV. The CDR3 sequence is CASSIPPVGDSYEQYF. The CDR3 DNA reads TGTGCCAGCAGCATACCACCGGTTGGAGATTCCTACGAGCAGTACTTC.

This clonotype was found many times. The chain employs TRBV20-1 and TRBJ2-3, with TRBD2 as a possible D gene (6 bases). The V and J ends lost 2 bases and 2 bases respectively, with 14 bases between them. CDR3 length: 15 residues. Looked up from germline, CDR1 is DFQATT and CDR2 is SNEGSKA (reference sequence). CDR3 sequence reads: CSARWGEDYTDTQYF. The CDR3 DNA is TGCAGTGCTAGATGGGGGGAGGACTACACAGATACGCAGTATTTT.

This chain connects TRBV20-1 to TRBJ2-7; D may be TRBD2 (6 bases). V dropped 0 bases and J dropped 3 bases, with 15 bases sitting between them. Germline V gene lookup returns CDR1 DFQATT and CDR2 SNEGSKA (reference sequence). The CDR3 extends over 15 amino acids. The CDR3 sequence is CSARDGGGGHYEQYF. CDR3 DNA sequence: TGCAGTGCTAGAGATGGTGGGGGAGGCCACTACGAGCAGTACTTC.

Only a few counts were recorded for this clonotype. The chain has TRBV19 and TRBJ2-3; no firm D call. Germline V CDR1 and CDR2: LNHDA, SQIVND (reference sequence). The V and J ends lost 3 bases and 4 bases respectively, with 5 bases between them. The CDR3 contains 12 residues. The CDR3 here is CASSMWADTQYF. Here the CDR3 DNA reads TGTGCCAGTAGTATGTGGGCAGATACGCAGTATTTT.

As to this clonotype: This may arise from a read error, as a much more abundant clone is one base away. The genes are TRBV6-1 and TRBJ2-2; D perhaps matches TRBD2 (5 bases). The CDR3 contains 14 residues. Per the germline V gene, CDR1 is MNHNS and CDR2 is SASEGT. CDR3 DNA sequence: TGTTCCAGCAGTGCGGGCCAGGCCACCGGGGAGCTGTTTTTT. This sequence encodes CSSSAGQATGELFF.